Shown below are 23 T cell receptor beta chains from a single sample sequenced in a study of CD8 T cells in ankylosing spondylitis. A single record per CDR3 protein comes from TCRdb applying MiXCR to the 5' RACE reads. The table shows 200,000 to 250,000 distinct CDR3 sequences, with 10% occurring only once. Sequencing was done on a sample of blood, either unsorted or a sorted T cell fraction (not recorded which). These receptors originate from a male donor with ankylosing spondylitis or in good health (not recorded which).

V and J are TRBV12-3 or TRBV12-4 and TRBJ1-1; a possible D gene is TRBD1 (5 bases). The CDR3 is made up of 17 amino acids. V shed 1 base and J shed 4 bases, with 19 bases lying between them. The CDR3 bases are TGTGCCAGCAGTTTAGGCCTTCAATCATTCGGGGGCACTGAAGCTTTCTTT. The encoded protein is CASSLGLQSFGGTEAFF.

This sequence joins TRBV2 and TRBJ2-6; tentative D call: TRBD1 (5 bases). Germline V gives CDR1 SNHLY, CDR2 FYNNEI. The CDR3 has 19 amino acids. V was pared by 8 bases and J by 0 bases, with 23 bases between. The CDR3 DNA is TGTGCCAGCTGTTTCTATTGGGTCAGGGCCAACTCTGGGGCCAACGTCCTGACTTTC. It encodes CASCFYWVRANSGANVLTF.

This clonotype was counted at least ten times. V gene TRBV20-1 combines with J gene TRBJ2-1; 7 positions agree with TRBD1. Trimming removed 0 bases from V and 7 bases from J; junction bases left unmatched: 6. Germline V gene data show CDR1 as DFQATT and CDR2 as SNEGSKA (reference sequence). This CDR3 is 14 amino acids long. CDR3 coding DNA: TGCAGTGCTAGAGACAACAGGGGTAGGAATGAGCAGTTCTTC. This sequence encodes CSARDNRGRNEQFF.

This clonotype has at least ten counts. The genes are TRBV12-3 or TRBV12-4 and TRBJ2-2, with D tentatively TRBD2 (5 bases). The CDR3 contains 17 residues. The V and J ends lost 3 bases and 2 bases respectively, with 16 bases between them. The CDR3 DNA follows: TGTGCCAGCAGTTTTCTGATAGGTAGCGCTAACACCGGGGAGCTGTTTTTT. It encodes CASSFLIGSANTGELFF.

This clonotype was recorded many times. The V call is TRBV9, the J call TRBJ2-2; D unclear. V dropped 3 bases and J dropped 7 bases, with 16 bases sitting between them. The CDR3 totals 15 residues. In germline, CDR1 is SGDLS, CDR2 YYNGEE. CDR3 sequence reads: CASSGRSLGSGELFF. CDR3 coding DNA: TGTGCCAGCAGCGGAAGAAGTCTAGGTAGCGGGGAGCTGTTTTTT.

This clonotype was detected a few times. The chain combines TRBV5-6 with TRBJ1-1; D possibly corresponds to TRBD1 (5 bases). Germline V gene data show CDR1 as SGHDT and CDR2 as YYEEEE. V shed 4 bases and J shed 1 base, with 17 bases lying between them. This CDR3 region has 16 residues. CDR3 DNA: TGTGCCAGCAGCCCTGGGGCAGGGAGGAAGAACACTGAAGCTTTCTTT. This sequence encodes CASSPGAGRKNTEAFF.

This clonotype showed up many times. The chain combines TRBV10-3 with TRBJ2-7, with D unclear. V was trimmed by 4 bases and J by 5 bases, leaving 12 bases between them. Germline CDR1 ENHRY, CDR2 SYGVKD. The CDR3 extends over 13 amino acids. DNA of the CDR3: TGTGCCATCAGTGCGGATACTCTCCACGAGCAGTACTTC. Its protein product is CAISADTLHEQYF.

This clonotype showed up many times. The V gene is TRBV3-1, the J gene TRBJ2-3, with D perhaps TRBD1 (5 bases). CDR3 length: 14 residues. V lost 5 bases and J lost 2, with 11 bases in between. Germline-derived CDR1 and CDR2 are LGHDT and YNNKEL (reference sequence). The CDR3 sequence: CASSDGHNTDTQYF. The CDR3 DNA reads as TGTGCCAGCAGCGACGGACACAACACAGATACGCAGTATTTT.

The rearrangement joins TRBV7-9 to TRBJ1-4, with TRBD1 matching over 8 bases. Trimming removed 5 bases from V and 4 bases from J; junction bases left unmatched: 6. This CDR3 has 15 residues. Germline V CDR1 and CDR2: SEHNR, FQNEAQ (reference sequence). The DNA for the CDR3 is TGTGCCAGCAGCCCCGGGACAGGAATTAATGAAAAACTGTTTTTT. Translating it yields CASSPGTGINEKLFF.

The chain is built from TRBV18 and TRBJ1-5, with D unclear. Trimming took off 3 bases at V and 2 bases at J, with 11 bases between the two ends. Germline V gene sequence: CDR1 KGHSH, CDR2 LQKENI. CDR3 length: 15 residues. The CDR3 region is CASSPTSHGNQPQHF. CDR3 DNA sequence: TGTGCCAGCTCACCCACCAGCCATGGCAATCAGCCCCAGCATTTT.

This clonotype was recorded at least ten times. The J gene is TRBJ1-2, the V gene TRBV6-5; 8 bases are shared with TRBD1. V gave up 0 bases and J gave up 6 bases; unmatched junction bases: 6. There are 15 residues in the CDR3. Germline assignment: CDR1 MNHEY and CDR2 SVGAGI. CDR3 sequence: CASSYSMGQVDGYTF. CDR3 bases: TGTGCCAGCAGTTACTCGATGGGACAGGTGGATGGCTACACCTTC.

The CDR3 spells CASSEGGRGSPLHF. The CDR3 DNA is TGCGCCAGCAGTGAGGGGGGCCGCGGTTCACCCCTCCACTTT. The rearrangement links TRBV5-1 to TRBJ1-6; the D gene is possibly TRBD1 (6 bases). This CDR3 comprises 14 residues. The germline V gene has CDR1 SGHRS and CDR2 YFSETQ. V lost 5 bases, J lost 9 bases, and 15 bases lay in between.

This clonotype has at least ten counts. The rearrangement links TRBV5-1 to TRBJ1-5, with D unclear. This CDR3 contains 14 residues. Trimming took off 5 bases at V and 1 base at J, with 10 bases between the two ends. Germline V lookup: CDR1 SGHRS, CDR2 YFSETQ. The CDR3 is CASSPDTSNQPQHF. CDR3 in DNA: TGCGCCAGCAGTCCCGACACCAGCAATCAGCCCCAGCATTTT.

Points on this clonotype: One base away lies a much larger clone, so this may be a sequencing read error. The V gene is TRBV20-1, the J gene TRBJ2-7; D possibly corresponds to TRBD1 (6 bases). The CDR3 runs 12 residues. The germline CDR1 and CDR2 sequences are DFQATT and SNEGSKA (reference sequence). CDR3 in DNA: TGCAGTGCAAGGACAGACCCCTACGAGCAGAACTTC. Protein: CSARTDPYEQNF.

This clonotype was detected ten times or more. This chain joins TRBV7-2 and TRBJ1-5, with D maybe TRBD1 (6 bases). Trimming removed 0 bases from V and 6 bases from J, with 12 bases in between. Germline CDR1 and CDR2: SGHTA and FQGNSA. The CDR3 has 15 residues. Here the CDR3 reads CASSLAGAEGQPQHF. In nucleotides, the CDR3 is TGTGCCAGCAGCTTAGCGGGGGCGGAGGGTCAGCCCCAGCATTTT.

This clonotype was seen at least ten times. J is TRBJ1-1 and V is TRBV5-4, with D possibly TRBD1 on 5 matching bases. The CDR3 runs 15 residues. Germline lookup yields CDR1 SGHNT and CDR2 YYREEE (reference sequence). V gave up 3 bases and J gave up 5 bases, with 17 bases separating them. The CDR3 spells CASSWGTGWGTEAFF. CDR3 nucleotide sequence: TGTGCCAGCAGCTGGGGGACGGGGTGGGGAACTGAAGCTTTCTTT.

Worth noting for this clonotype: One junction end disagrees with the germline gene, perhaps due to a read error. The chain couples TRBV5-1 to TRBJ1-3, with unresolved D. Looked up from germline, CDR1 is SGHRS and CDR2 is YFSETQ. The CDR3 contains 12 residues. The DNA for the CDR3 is TGCGCCAGCAGCTTGGATGGAAACACCATATCTTTT. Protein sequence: CASSLDGNTISF.

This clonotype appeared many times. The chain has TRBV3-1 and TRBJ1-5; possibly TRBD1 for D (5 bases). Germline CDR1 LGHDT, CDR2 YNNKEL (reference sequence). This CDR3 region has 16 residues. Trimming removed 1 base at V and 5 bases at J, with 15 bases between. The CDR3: CASSQGGVGAYQPQHF. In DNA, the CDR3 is TGTGCCAGCAGCCAAGGAGGTGTCGGGGCCTATCAGCCCCAGCATTTT.

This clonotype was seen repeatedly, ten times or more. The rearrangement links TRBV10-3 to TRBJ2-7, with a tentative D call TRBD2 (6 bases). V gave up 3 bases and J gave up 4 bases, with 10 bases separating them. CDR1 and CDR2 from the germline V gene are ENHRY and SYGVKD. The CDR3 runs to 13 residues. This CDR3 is CAISEGEEYEQYF. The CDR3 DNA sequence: TGTGCCATCAGTGAAGGGGAGGAGTACGAGCAGTACTTC.

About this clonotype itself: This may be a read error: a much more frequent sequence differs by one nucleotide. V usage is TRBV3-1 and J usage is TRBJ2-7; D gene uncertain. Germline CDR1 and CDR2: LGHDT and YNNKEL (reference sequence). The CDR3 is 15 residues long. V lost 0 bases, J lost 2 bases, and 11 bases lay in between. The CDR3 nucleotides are TGTGCCAGCAGCCAAGAGGTTGGACGGACCTACGAGCAGTACTTC. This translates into CASSQEVGRTYEQYF.

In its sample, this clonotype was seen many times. Written as DNA, the CDR3 is TGTGCCAGCAGTTCAGAGAGGCCGCGAGGCCCCGGGGAGCTGTTTTTT. Its protein product is CASSSERPRGPGELFF. The chain joins TRBV12-3 or TRBV12-4 to TRBJ2-2; D is undetermined. The V and J ends lost 4 bases and 6 bases respectively, with 18 bases between them. The CDR3 totals 16 residues.

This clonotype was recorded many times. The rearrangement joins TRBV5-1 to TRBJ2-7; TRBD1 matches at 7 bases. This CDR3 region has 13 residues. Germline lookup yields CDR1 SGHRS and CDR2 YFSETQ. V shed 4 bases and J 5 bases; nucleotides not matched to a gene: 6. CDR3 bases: TGCGCCAGCAGCCCCTCTGACAGGGACGAGCAGTACTTC. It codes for CASSPSDRDEQYF.

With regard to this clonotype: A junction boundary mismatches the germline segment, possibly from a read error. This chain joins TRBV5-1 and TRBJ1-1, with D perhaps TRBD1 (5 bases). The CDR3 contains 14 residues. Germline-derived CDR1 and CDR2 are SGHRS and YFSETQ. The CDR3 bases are TGCGTCAGCAGCTTGGAGCTGGGCCGGGGGGGAGCTTCCTTT. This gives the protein CVSSLELGRGGASF.